Presented here are 19 T cell receptor beta chains from one specimen sequenced in a study of T cell responses to AZD1222 COVID-19 vaccine. Assay used: immunoSEQ multiplex PCR; TCRdb lists only in-frame clones, some missing. This sample yields 44,000 or so clones, of which around 80% are seen a single time; less than 25% belongs to the top ten. The sequencing here drew on peripheral blood, taken 28 days after the second dose of the MenACWY control vaccine. The receptor set was obtained from an adult who received the MenACWY meningococcal vaccine as a control.

J is TRBJ2-2 and V is TRBV27; 9 bases match TRBD2. Germline V gives CDR1 MNHEY, CDR2 SMNVEV (reference sequence). J lost 1 base, V lost 7 bases, and 7 bases had no gene match. CDR3 length equals 16 residues. CDR3: CASKIGGRGNTGELFF. CDR3 bases: TGTGCCAGCAAGATTGGCGGGAGGGGGAACACCGGGGAGCTGTTTTTT.

V gene TRBV7-6 combines with J gene TRBJ2-1; D not certain. CDR1 and CDR2 from the germline V gene are SGHVS and FNYEAQ. The CDR3 totals 14 residues. V lost 1 base and J 11 bases, leaving 15 bases between the germline ends. In DNA form, the CDR3 reads TGTGCCAGCAGCTTAGATGTCGGGCCTCATAAGCAGTTCTTC. Amino acid sequence: CASSLDVGPHKQFF.

The rearrangement uses TRBV15 and TRBJ2-2, with 10 bases aligning to TRBD1. Germline values: CDR1 LNHNV, CDR2 YYDKDF (reference sequence). CDR3 length: 16 amino acids. V shed 2 bases and J 7 bases; nucleotides not matched to a gene: 7. CDR3 protein: CATSRTGQGNFGELFF. Written as DNA, the CDR3 is TGTGCCACCAGCAGAACGGGACAGGGGAATTTCGGGGAGCTGTTTTTT.

The chain combines TRBV19 with TRBJ1-2; D remains ambiguous. V was clipped by 6 bases and J by 5 bases, with 13 bases between them. Germline assignment: CDR1 LNHDA and CDR2 SQIVND (reference sequence). The CDR3 spans 13 residues. CDR3 coding DNA: TGTGCCAGTAGAGGCGGTGTCGGATATGGCTACACCTTC. This encodes CASRGGVGYGYTF.

This chain connects TRBV6-2 or TRBV6-3 to TRBJ2-2; possibly TRBD1 or TRBD2 for D (6 bases each). This CDR3 has 15 amino acids. Trimming pared 5 bases from V and 6 bases from J, leaving 16 bases between. Germline CDR1 MNHEY, CDR2 SVGEGT. CDR3 nucleotides: TGTGCCAGCAGTCCCGGAGGGGGGTTGGCCGGGGAGCTGTTTTTT. It codes for CASSPGGGLAGELFF.

The chain employs TRBV12-2 and TRBJ1-1. TRBV12-2 is recorded as a pseudogene. The CDR3 spans 13 residues. CDR3 protein: CASRSDGNTEAFF. The CDR3 DNA reads TGTGCAAGTCGCTCCGATGGAAACACTGAAGCTTTCTTT.

The CDR3 DNA follows: TGTGCCAGCAGTTTAGATTGGGCCAGACGAGAGAACACTGAAGCTTTCTTT. Amino acids: CASSLDWARRENTEAFF. The rearrangement joins TRBV28 to TRBJ1-1; D unresolved. Germline V gene lookup returns CDR1 MDHEN and CDR2 SYDVKM. The CDR3 is 17 residues long. V lost 2 bases and J lost 1, with 17 bases in between.

The chain employs TRBV18 and TRBJ1-5, with a tentative D call TRBD1 (5 bases). The CDR3 extends over 18 amino acids. V was clipped by 1 base and J by 5 bases, with 21 bases between them. CDR1 KGHSH and CDR2 LQKENI come from the germline V gene. The CDR3 DNA reads as TGTGCCAGCTCACCACTGTCGGGGCGGGGTAGAGGCGATCAGCCCCAGCATTTT. Encoded protein: CASSPLSGRGRGDQPQHF. The variable domain in full, completed from reference TRBV18 and TRBJ1-5, reads NAGVMQNPRHLVRRRGQEARLRCSPMKGHSHVYWYRQLPEEGLKFMVYLQKENIIDESGMPKERFSAEFPKEGPSILRIQQVVRGDSAAYFCASSPLSGRGRGDQPQHFGDGTRLSIL.

In its sample, this clone was seen a few times. The gene calls are TRBV29-1 and TRBJ1-1; TRBD1 matches at 7 bases. CDR3 length equals 15 residues. In germline, CDR1 is SQVTM, CDR2 ANQGSEA. V lost 5 bases, J lost 0 bases, and 9 bases stayed unmatched. The CDR3 sequence: CSVSRDSYMNTEAFF. Written as DNA, the CDR3 is TGCAGCGTTTCCCGGGACAGTTATATGAACACTGAAGCTTTCTTT.

The chain combines TRBV16 with TRBJ1-4; tentatively, D is TRBD1 (5 bases). The germline CDR1 and CDR2 sequences are KGHSY and FQNENV. The V gene lost 1 base and the J gene lost 8 bases, with 17 bases spanning the gap. The CDR3 length is 16 residues. CDR3 nucleotide sequence: TGTGCCAGCAGCCAATTAGGAGGTACAGGAGGAGAAAAACTGTTTTTT. As protein: CASSQLGGTGGEKLFF.

This clone was found once. The chain couples TRBV27 to TRBJ2-7, with TRBD2 identical over 7 bases. Germline CDR1 is MNHEY and CDR2 is SMNVEV (reference sequence). V was pared by 6 bases and J by 3 bases, with 5 bases of the junction left unmatched. The length of the CDR3 is 13 residues. The CDR3 region has the DNA TGTGCCAGCAGATCGACTAGCAGCTACGAGCAGTACTTC. Amino acid sequence: CASRSTSSYEQYF.

The chain recombines TRBV9 with TRBJ2-6; D may correspond to TRBD1 or TRBD2 (6 bases each). CDR3 size: 16 residues. Germline assignment: CDR1 SGDLS and CDR2 YYNGEE. Trimming left V 4 bases short and J 0 bases short, with 11 bases between. The CDR3 reads CASSREGGSGANVLTF. CDR3 in DNA: TGTGCCAGCAGCCGCGAGGGGGGCTCTGGGGCCAACGTCCTGACTTTC.

V usage is TRBV5-4 and J usage is TRBJ1-2; D remains unclear. V lost 0 bases, J lost 4 bases, and 10 bases lay in between. This CDR3 is 14 amino acids long. The V gene's germline CDR1 is SGHNT and CDR2 YYREEE (reference sequence). Here the CDR3 DNA reads TGTGCCAGCAGCTTGGAACACATGTCCTATGGCTACACCTTC. It is translated as CASSLEHMSYGYTF.

The chain recombines TRBV5-4 with TRBJ2-3, with D hard to call. V was shortened by 0 bases and J by 2 bases, with 7 bases between the two germline ends. Looked up from germline, CDR1 is SGHNT and CDR2 is YYREEE (reference sequence). The CDR3 consists of 14 residues. The CDR3 DNA is TGTGCCAGCAGCTTGGTGGGCGCCACAGATACGCAGTATTTT. It specifies CASSLVGATDTQYF. Variable domain in full (rest from reference TRBV5-4 and TRBJ2-3): ETGVTQSPTHLIKTRGQQVTLRCSSQSGHNTVSWYQQALGQGPQFIFQYYREEENGRGNFPPRFSGLQFPNYSSELNVNALELDDSALYLCASSLVGATDTQYFGPGTRLTVL.

The chain recombines TRBV3-1 (or the pseudogene TRBV3-2) with TRBJ1-6; 10 bases fit TRBD1. CDR3 length: 15 residues. J lost 9 bases, V lost 2 bases, and 4 bases had no gene match. CDR1 is LGHDT, CDR2 YNNKEL, per germline (reference sequence). The CDR3 region is CASSQRTGGGSPLHF. The DNA for the CDR3 is TGTGCCAGCAGCCAAAGGACAGGGGGAGGTTCACCCCTCCACTTT.

The chain combines TRBV2 with TRBJ1-4, with 8 bases that match TRBD1. The germline V gene has CDR1 SNHLY and CDR2 FYNNEI. V dropped 8 bases and J dropped 4; count of bases not matched to a gene: 3. CDR3 length: 13 residues. CDR3 residues: CASRQGLNEKLFF. CDR3 coding DNA: TGTGCCAGCCGACAGGGGCTTAATGAAAAACTGTTTTTT.

The CDR3 reads CSVEAPGSGETQYF. CDR3 DNA: TGCAGCGTTGAAGCCCCCGGATCCGGGGAGACCCAGTACTTC. The V call is TRBV29-1, the J call TRBJ2-5; D remains unclear. Germline assignment: CDR1 SQVTM and CDR2 ANQGSEA. The CDR3 covers 14 residues. V lost 1 base and J 5 bases, leaving 14 bases between the germline ends.

Only a few counts were recorded for this clone. This chain joins TRBV7-2 and TRBJ2-2; 8 bases map to TRBD1. The V segment lost 6 bases and the J segment 1 base; nucleotides outside the gene matches: 13. The CDR3 runs 18 residues. The V gene's germline CDR1 is SGHTA and CDR2 FQGNSA. For the CDR3, the DNA is TGTGCCAGCAGTCGATCCAAAGACAGGGGATTGAACACCGGGGAGCTGTTTTTT. Translating it yields CASSRSKDRGLNTGELFF.

V usage is TRBV18 and J usage is TRBJ1-2; D not resolved. The V end lost 4 bases, the J end lost 5 bases, and 8 bases lay between the germline ends. This CDR3 comprises 12 residues. Germline CDR1 is KGHSH and CDR2 is LQKENI. The CDR3 protein is CASSRRVYGYTF. In DNA, the CDR3 is TGTGCCAGCTCACGACGAGTTTATGGCTACACCTTC.